This TCR beta chain was sequenced during a study of T cells in Graves' hyperthyroidism and ophthalmopathy. Hyperthyroidism patients were newly diagnosed, had disease duration under 2 months, and were aged 18 to 65 years. Diagnoses rested on clinical symptoms, serum thyroxine and TRAb, thyroid ultrasound and orbital computed tomography. It was 8 to 10 ml of fresh peripheral blood that supplied the PBMCs. V was shortened by 0 bases and J by 9 bases, with 12 bases between the two germline ends. This CDR3 is 15 amino acids long. Germline CDR1 reads SGHVS; CDR2 reads FNYEAQ. TCR beta CDR3 regions were amplified from RNA. First-round RT-PCR with HTBI primers amplified the TCR CDR3 region. TCRdb ran MiXCR on the multiplex PCR reads and lists one entry per CDR3 protein. The data hold about 24,000 distinct CDR3 sequences, with 49% observed a single time.

Sequenced sample: blood. V and J are TRBV7-6 and TRBJ1-6, with D possibly TRBD1 on 5 matching bases. The sequence was collected from a woman in her forties with Graves' hyperthyroidism that later progressed to Graves' ophthalmopathy. CDR3 bases: TGTGCCAGCAGCTTAGCGGAGGGGATTAGTTCACCCCTCCACTTT. It specifies CASSLAEGISSPLHF.